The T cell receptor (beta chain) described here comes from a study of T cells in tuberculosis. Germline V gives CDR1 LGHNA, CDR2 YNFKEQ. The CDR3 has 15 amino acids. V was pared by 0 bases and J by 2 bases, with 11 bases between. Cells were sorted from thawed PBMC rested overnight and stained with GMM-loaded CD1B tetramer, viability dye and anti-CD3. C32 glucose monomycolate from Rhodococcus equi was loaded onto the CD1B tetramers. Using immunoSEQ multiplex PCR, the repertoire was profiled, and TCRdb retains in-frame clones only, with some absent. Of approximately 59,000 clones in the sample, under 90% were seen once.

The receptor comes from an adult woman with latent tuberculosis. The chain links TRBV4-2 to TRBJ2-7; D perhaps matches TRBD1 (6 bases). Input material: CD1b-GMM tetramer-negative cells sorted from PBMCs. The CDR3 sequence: CASSQEARGTYEQYF. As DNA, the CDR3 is TGTGCCAGCAGCCAAGAGGCCAGGGGAACCTACGAGCAGTACTTC.